This T cell receptor (beta chain) stems from a study of T cell responses to AZD1222 COVID-19 vaccine (dated by TCRdb to 2020 to 2022). A note on the overall study: AZD1222 recipients with second doses at about 4 weeks or about 12 weeks were pooled, because spike-specific TCR depth and breadth did not differ between schedules. A total of about 230 trial participants underwent TCR sequencing, of whom about 210 received two doses of AZD1222 and about 25 received two doses of the MenACWY control vaccine. Trial participants were enrolled by age into subgroups of 18-55, 56-69 and 70-plus years, and around 140, 26 and 57 TCR-sequenced participants, respectively, were included in these subgroups. Broader findings and caveats from the paper: After two AZD1222 doses, spike-specific TCR breadth and depth were significantly higher than at day 0 and than in MenACWY recipients. Participants were mostly white British, with more females than males. The authors suggested clonal diversity may have been underestimated. Vaccine-associated CD4 TCRs spanned the whole spike protein, with dominant responses in regions 160-218 and 743-854. In the small 56-69-year group, the increase in depth fell short of significance, most likely because of low power. Because no day 14 peak-response samples were available, the repertoires could be characterized only after the peak T cell response. Epitopes outside the regions mutated in the B.1.351 and B.1.1.7 variants were reportedly recognized by nearly half of the unique spike-specific TCRs. Conclusions about previously exposed vaccinees were limited because only six or seven AZD1222 recipients were SARS-CoV-2 seropositive at baseline.

Per the publication, the time point label means: baseline before first vaccination. Vaccinee samples were obtained from the UK trials COV001 and COV002, which included a single-blind randomized controlled phase 2/3 trial of AZD1222 (ChAdOx1 nCoV-19) in healthy adults. For TCRbeta chain sequencing, PBMC samples from trial participants were taken at day 0 and at day 28 after the second dose. At the junction V is shortened by 3 bases and J by 0 bases, with 10 bases in between. The CDR3 runs 15 residues from the cysteine to the phenylalanine. Only the CDR3 DNA is retained, 45 bases long and in frame from the first base. CDR1 is given as LNHDA and CDR2 as SQIVND, both from the germline V gene (reference sequence). The CDR3 regions of human TCRbeta chains were analyzed by immunosequencing. For the original study's pipeline: TCRs in the repertoires were matched against a reference library of SARS-CoV-2-specific TCRs that had been generated with the MIRA antigen-specificity platform. Breadth was defined as the fraction of unique TCRs that were SARS-CoV-2-associated. Depth was defined as the fraction of total T cells that were SARS-CoV-2-associated. Using the MIRA data, each spike-specific TCR was assigned both to the spike region to which the TCR was reactive and to a CD4 or CD8 class. Log10-transformed breadth and depth values were compared by one-way ANOVA with Sidak's multiple comparisons tests. TCRdb obtained this table from immuneACCESS and retained in-frame rearrangements with V and J assigned. These tables miss some clones; where compared with another copy, unresolved V genes account for less than half of the shortfall, and the remainder is unexplained. V, J and clone size are those of that table, while D and trimming were read from the DNA. In this sample the table shows more than 85,000 clones, 85% to 90% of which occur a single time. Approximately 5.1% of the sample goes to the ten largest clones.

This clone appeared a single time. No antigen is known for it. Base qualities are missing; no much larger clone stands one base away. The source was peripheral blood, collected on day 0 of AZD1222 vaccination. This chain joins TRBV19 to TRBJ2-3; the D gene cannot be named for sure. The receptor's source is an adult in good health. The encoded CDR3 is CASSISAQSTDTQYF. The nucleotides are TGTGCCAGTAGTATCTCGGCACAAAGCACAGATACGCAGTATTTT.